The rows below give T cell receptor beta chains drawn from one sample of a study of shared clonotypes between healthy human individuals. The data were produced by immunoSEQ multiplex PCR, yet TCRdb's version contains in-frame clones alone and is incomplete. The repertoire holds fewer than 2.5 million clones, with 93% as singletons. Sequenced material: naive CD4+ T cells from PBMCs. Receptors originate from a man aged 18 to 30 in good health. Some clones in this sample may be carry-over from other donors' samples. Each CDR3 is given with its conserved first and last residue. A D gene is named only where the DNA matches it firmly. Size values are once, few and many counts, or a class for expanded clones, and some rows have none.

>TRBV28|TRBD1|16|NA|TRBJ2-2
TGTGCCAGCAGTCTCGGGACAGGGGTAGGCACCGGGGAGCTGTTTTTT
CASSLGTGVGTGELFF
>TRBV11-1|TRBD2|17|NA|TRBJ2-3
TGTGCCAGCAGCTTAGCAACGACTAGCGGGACCACAGATACGCAGTATTTT
CASSLATTSGTTDTQYF
>TRBV19|TRBD1|15|NA|TRBJ1-5
TGTGCCAGTAGTGGGTGGTCAGGGGGAGCAGATGCCCAGCATTTT
CASSGWSGGADAQHF
>TRBV9|NA|15|NA|TRBJ2-1
TGTGCCAGCAGCGTAGCGGGAGACTTCTACAATGAGCAGTTCTTC
CASSVAGDFYNEQFF
>TRBV30|NA|17|NA|TRBJ1-1
TGTGCCTGGAGTGTAGCGCGGAACCTGGGATGGAACACTGAAGCTTTCTTT
CAWSVARNLGWNTEAFF
>TRBV11-2|NA|16|once|TRBJ2-7
TGTGCCAGCGCCGACACTCTACAGGGATCACTCTACGAGCAGTACTTC
CASADTLQGSLYEQYF
>TRBV9|TRBD2|16|NA|TRBJ2-3
TGTGCCAGCAGCGAGGGACTAGCGGGCCCCACAGATACGCAGTATTTT
CASSEGLAGPTDTQYF
>TRBV5-8|NA|14|NA|TRBJ1-5
TGTGCCAGCCTAAAGAATTTAGGGGATCAGCCCCAGCATTTT
CASLKNLGDQPQHF
>TRBV2|TRBD2|14|NA|TRBJ2-7
TGTGCCAGCAGTGCGACTAGCGGGAGCTACGAGCAGTACTTC
CASSATSGSYEQYF
>TRBV27|NA|15|NA|TRBJ1-5
TGTGCCAGCAGCCGATTAGCCGGGAGGGCTCAGCCCCAGCATTTT
CASSRLAGRAQPQHF
>TRBV18|NA|16|NA|TRBJ1-4
TGTGCCAGCTCACCCCGAGGACAGTCAACTAATGAAAAACTGTTTTTT
CASSPRGQSTNEKLFF
>TRBV28|TRBD2|16|NA|TRBJ2-2
TGTGCCAGCAGTTCCATCCAGCGGGAGGGCGTCGGGGAGCTGTTTTTT
CASSSIQREGVGELFF
>TRBV6-1|NA|16|NA|TRBJ2-6
TGTGCCAGCAGTGAAAGACTCTTCTCTGGGGCCAACGTCCTGACTTTC
CASSERLFSGANVLTF
>TRBV30|NA|14|NA|TRBJ2-7
TGTGCCTGGAGTGGGAACCTCCCAGTGGGCGAGCAGTACTTC
CAWSGNLPVGEQYF
>TRBV28|TRBD2|14|NA|TRBJ2-7
TGTGCCAGCACTACTAGCGGGAGGGACTACGAGCAGTACTTC
CASTTSGRDYEQYF